A selection of T cell receptor beta chains follows, all from one sample in a study of cytomegalovirus exposure and HLA in healthy donors. Sequenced by immunoSEQ multiplex PCR; TCRdb stores in-frame clones only, minus some. The sample carries under 90,000 clones, roughly 74% recorded once. Sequenced: PBMCs. Source of these receptors: a man in his forties in good health and CMV-seronegative. The CDR3 runs from the conserved cysteine through the conserved F or W. Each record gives: clone size, D gene, V gene, J gene, CDR3 DNA, CDR3 protein. D genes are given only for firm matches. The listing skips clone size in some rows; elsewhere it reads once, few, many or a size class.

clone size: NA; D gene: TRBD1; V gene: TRBV5-1; J gene: TRBJ2-7; CDR3 DNA: TGCGCCAGCAGCCCGGGGACAGGGGGAACCTACGAGCAGTACTTC; CDR3 protein: CASSPGTGGTYEQYF
clone size: NA; D gene: TRBD1; V gene: TRBV30; J gene: TRBJ2-7; CDR3 DNA: TGTGCCTGGAGTGTGTCAGGGGGTTCCTACGAGCAGTACTTC; CDR3 protein: CAWSVSGGSYEQYF
clone size: NA; D gene: TRBD1; V gene: TRBV4-2; J gene: TRBJ2-7; CDR3 DNA: TGTGCCAGCAGCCAACGGGACAGTTCCTCCTACGAGCAGTACTTC; CDR3 protein: CASSQRDSSSYEQYF
clone size: once; D gene: NA; V gene: TRBV28; J gene: TRBJ1-3; CDR3 DNA: TGTGCCAGCAGCTCAGTTCGAGGCGGGGGGCGGAACACCATATATTTT; CDR3 protein: CASSSVRGGGRNTIYF
clone size: NA; D gene: NA; V gene: TRBV6-6; J gene: TRBJ1-2; CDR3 DNA: TGTGCCAGCAGTTTGGGCACGTTTAACTATGGCTACACCTTC; CDR3 protein: CASSLGTFNYGYTF
clone size: NA; D gene: NA; V gene: TRBV27; J gene: TRBJ2-1; CDR3 DNA: TGTGCCAGCAGGGGCACACAGGGATTTGGTTGGGACAATGAGCAGTTCTTC; CDR3 protein: CASRGTQGFGWDNEQFF
clone size: NA; D gene: TRBD2; V gene: TRBV7-9; J gene: TRBJ2-3; CDR3 DNA: TGTGCCACCGCACTAGCGGGGGCCACAGATACGCAGTATTTT; CDR3 protein: CATALAGATDTQYF
clone size: once; D gene: TRBD1; V gene: TRBV7-9; J gene: TRBJ1-4; CDR3 DNA: TGTGCCAGCAGCTTAGATGGGACAGGGAATGAAAAACTGTTTTTT; CDR3 protein: CASSLDGTGNEKLFF
clone size: NA; D gene: NA; V gene: TRBV6-1; J gene: TRBJ2-7; CDR3 DNA: TGTGCCAGCAATACAGGGTCCAGCTCCTACGAGCAGTACTTC; CDR3 protein: CASNTGSSSYEQYF
clone size: NA; D gene: TRBD1; V gene: TRBV7-2; J gene: TRBJ2-7; CDR3 DNA: TGTGCCAGCAGCTTATGGGGACAGGTCTACGAGCAGTACTTC; CDR3 protein: CASSLWGQVYEQYF
clone size: once; D gene: NA; V gene: TRBV4-1; J gene: TRBJ2-3; CDR3 DNA: TGCGCCAGCAGCCAAGAAGGGGTGGGCACAGATACGCAGTATTTT; CDR3 protein: CASSQEGVGTDTQYF
clone size: NA; D gene: NA; V gene: TRBV5-1; J gene: TRBJ1-5; CDR3 DNA: TGCGCCAGCAGCTTGGGCCAGGGAAGCAATCAGCCCCAGCATTTT; CDR3 protein: CASSLGQGSNQPQHF
clone size: NA; D gene: TRBD1; V gene: TRBV30; J gene: TRBJ1-6; CDR3 DNA: TGTGCCTCTGCGGACAGGAAGAGTTCACCCCTCCACTTT; CDR3 protein: CASADRKSSPLHF
clone size: few; D gene: NA; V gene: TRBV19; J gene: TRBJ1-5; CDR3 DNA: TGTGCCAGTAGTCAACAGGGTCATCAGCCCCAGCATTTT; CDR3 protein: CASSQQGHQPQHF
clone size: NA; D gene: NA; V gene: TRBV11-2; J gene: TRBJ2-7; CDR3 DNA: TGTGCCAGCAGCCAGACAGGATCCCTCGAGCAGTACTTC; CDR3 protein: CASSQTGSLEQYF
clone size: few; D gene: NA; V gene: TRBV5-4; J gene: TRBJ2-1; CDR3 DNA: TGTGCCAGCAGTCAGGACAGTGCCCCCTACAATGAGCAGTTCTTC; CDR3 protein: CASSQDSAPYNEQFF
clone size: few; D gene: TRBD2; V gene: TRBV7-9; J gene: TRBJ2-7; CDR3 DNA: TGTGCCAGCAGCGCACCGGGACTAGCGGGCTCCTACGAGCAGTACTTC; CDR3 protein: CASSAPGLAGSYEQYF
clone size: once; D gene: TRBD1; V gene: TRBV2; J gene: TRBJ2-7; CDR3 DNA: TGTGCCAGCGGACTGGGACAGGGGGGGACCTACGAGCAGTACTTC; CDR3 protein: CASGLGQGGTYEQYF
clone size: NA; D gene: TRBD1; V gene: TRBV7-9; J gene: TRBJ1-1; CDR3 DNA: TGTGCCAGCAGCCGCGTGGATGGGACAGCAGAAGCTTTCTTT; CDR3 protein: CASSRVDGTAEAFF
clone size: NA; D gene: TRBD1; V gene: TRBV5-1; J gene: TRBJ1-2; CDR3 DNA: TGCGCCAGCAGCTTGGTAGACAGGGGCTATGGCTACACCTTC; CDR3 protein: CASSLVDRGYGYTF
clone size: NA; D gene: NA; V gene: TRBV6-5; J gene: TRBJ1-2; CDR3 DNA: TGTGCCAGCAGTCGGACAAACTATGGCTACACCTTC; CDR3 protein: CASSRTNYGYTF
clone size: NA; D gene: NA; V gene: TRBV21-1; J gene: TRBJ1-3; CDR3 DNA: TGTGCCAGCGGGGACAGGAGCTCTGGAAACACCATATATTTT; CDR3 protein: CASGDRSSGNTIYF
clone size: NA; D gene: TRBD1; V gene: TRBV4-1; J gene: TRBJ1-1; CDR3 DNA: TGCGTCAGCAGCCAAGTTCCAGGGGGCTTCATGAACACTGAAGCTTTCTTT; CDR3 protein: CVSSQVPGGFMNTEAFF
clone size: few; D gene: NA; V gene: TRBV27; J gene: TRBJ1-2; CDR3 DNA: TGTGCCAGCAGCTATACAGGGTTCAACGCCTACACCTTC; CDR3 protein: CASSYTGFNAYTF
clone size: NA; D gene: TRBD1; V gene: TRBV7-9; J gene: TRBJ2-5; CDR3 DNA: TGTGCCAGCAGGGCCACAGGGGGAGAGACCCAGTACTTC; CDR3 protein: CASRATGGETQYF
clone size: NA; D gene: TRBD2; V gene: TRBV28; J gene: TRBJ2-7; CDR3 DNA: TGTGCCAGCAGTTTATGGACTAGCGGAGGATACGAGCAGTACTTC; CDR3 protein: CASSLWTSGGYEQYF
clone size: once; D gene: NA; V gene: TRBV27; J gene: TRBJ1-6; CDR3 DNA: TGTGCCAGCAGTTTATATCAGAACCTGAATTCACCCCTCCACTTT; CDR3 protein: CASSLYQNLNSPLHF
clone size: NA; D gene: NA; V gene: TRBV6-5; J gene: TRBJ1-4; CDR3 DNA: TGTGCCAGCAGTTTCACGGCGACAGTTACTAATGAAAAACTGTTTTTT; CDR3 protein: CASSFTATVTNEKLFF
clone size: NA; D gene: NA; V gene: TRBV28; J gene: TRBJ1-1; CDR3 DNA: TGTGCCACTCAGGGAAGGTCTGAAGCTTTCTTT; CDR3 protein: CATQGRSEAFF
clone size: NA; D gene: NA; V gene: TRBV9; J gene: TRBJ1-1; CDR3 DNA: TGTGCCAGCAGCGTAGAGGGGGTGGGGTCTGAAGCTTTCTTT; CDR3 protein: CASSVEGVGSEAFF